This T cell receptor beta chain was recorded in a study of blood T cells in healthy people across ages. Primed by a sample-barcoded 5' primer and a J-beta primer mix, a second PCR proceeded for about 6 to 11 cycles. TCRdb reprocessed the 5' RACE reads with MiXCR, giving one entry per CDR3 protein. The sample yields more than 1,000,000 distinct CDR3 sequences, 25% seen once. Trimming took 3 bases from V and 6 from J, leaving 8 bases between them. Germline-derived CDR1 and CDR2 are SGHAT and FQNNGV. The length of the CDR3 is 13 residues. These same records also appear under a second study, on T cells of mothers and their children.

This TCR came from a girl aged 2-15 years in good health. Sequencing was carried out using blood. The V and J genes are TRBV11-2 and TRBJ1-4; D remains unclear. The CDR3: CASSLFPDEKLFF. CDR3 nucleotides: TGTGCCAGCAGCTTGTTCCCAGATGAAAAACTGTTTTTT.